This T cell receptor (beta chain) derives from a study of shared clonotypes between healthy human individuals. Using roughly 200 ng DNA, 30,000 to 35,000 T cell genomes, the sorted-subset replicate PCRs were run. Sequencing used immunoSEQ multiplex PCR; TCRdb keeps in-frame clones, though not all of them. Of under 1 million clones in the sample, 90% to 98% are singletons; the top ten hold about 0.22%. This CDR3 is built from 18 residues. V lost 1 base to trimming and J lost 3 bases, with 21 bases between them. The V gene's germline CDR1 is SGHKS and CDR2 YYEKEE (reference sequence). Terminally differentiated effector memory CD45RA+ cells were left out of the naive CD8 fraction, which was CD45RO-negative and positively selected for CCR7.

The sample comprised naive CD8+ T cells sorted from blood. This sequence was found in a man aged 30 to 39 in good health. J is TRBJ2-3 and V is TRBV5-5; D assignment may be TRBD1 or TRBD2 (6 bases each). The CDR3 loop reads CASSLLGTKRRGTDTQYF. Here the CDR3 DNA reads TGTGCCAGCAGCTTGTTGGGAACCAAGCGGAGGGGGACAGATACGCAGTATTTT.